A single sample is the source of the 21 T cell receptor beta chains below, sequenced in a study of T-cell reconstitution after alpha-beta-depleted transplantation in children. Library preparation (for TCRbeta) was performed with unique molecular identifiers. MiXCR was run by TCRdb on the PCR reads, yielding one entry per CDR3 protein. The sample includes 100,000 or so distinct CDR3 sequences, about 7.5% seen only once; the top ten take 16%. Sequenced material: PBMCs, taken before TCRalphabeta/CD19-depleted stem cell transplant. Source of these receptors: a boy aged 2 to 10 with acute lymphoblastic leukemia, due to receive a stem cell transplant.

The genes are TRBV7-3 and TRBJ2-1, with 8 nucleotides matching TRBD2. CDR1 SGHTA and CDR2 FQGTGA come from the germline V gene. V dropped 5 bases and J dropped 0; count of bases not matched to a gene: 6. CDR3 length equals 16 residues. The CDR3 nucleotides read TGTGCCAGCAGCCCTACGAGCGGGAGCTCCTACAATGAGCAGTTCTTC. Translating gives CASSPTSGSSYNEQFF.

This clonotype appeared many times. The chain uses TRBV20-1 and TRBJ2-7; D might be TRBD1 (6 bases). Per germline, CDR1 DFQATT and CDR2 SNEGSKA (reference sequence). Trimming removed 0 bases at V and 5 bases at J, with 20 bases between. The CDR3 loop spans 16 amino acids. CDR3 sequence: CSARDSLGRQAHEQYF. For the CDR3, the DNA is TGCAGTGCTAGAGATTCACTAGGTCGACAGGCTCACGAGCAGTACTTC.

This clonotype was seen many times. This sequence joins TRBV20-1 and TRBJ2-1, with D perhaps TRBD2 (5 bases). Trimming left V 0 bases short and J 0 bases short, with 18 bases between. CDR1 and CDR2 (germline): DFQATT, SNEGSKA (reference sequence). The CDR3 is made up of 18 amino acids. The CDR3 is CSARDLHRGRPSYNEQFF. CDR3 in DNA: TGCAGTGCTAGAGATCTCCATCGAGGGCGTCCCTCCTACAATGAGCAGTTCTTC.

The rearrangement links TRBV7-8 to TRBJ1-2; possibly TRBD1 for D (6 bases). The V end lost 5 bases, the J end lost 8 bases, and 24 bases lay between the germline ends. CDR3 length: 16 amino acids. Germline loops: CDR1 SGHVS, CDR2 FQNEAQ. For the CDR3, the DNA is TGTGCCAGCAGCCCAGGGCCGGCAGGGGTTGTGGGAGGCTACACCTTC. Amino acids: CASSPGPAGVVGGYTF.

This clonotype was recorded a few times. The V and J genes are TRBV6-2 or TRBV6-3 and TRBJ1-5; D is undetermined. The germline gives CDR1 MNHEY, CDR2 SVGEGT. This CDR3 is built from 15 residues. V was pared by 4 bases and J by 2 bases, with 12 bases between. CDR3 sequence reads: CASSSLRIGNQPQHF. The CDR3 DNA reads TGTGCCAGCAGTTCGTTAAGGATAGGCAATCAGCCCCAGCATTTT.

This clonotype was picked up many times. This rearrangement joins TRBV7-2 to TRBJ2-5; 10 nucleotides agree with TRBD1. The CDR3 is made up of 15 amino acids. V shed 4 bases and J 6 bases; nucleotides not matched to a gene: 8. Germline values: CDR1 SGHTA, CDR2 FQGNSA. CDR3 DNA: TGTGCCAGCAGCTCAAACGACAGGGGGCTGAAGACCCAGTACTTC. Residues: CASSSNDRGLKTQYF.

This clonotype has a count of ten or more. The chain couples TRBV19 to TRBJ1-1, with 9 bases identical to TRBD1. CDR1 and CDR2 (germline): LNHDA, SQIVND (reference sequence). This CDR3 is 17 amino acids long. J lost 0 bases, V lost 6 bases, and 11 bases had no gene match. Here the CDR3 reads CASRELTGGPVNTEAFF. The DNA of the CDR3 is TGTGCCAGTAGGGAATTGACAGGGGGACCGGTGAACACTGAAGCTTTCTTT.

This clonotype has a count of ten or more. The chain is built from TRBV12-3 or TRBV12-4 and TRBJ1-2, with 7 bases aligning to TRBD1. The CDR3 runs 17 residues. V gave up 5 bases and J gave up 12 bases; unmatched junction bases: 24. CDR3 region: CASSTDRRLLGQTMDTF. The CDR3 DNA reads TGTGCCAGCAGTACGGACAGGAGGCTCCTCGGGCAGACTATGGACACCTTC.

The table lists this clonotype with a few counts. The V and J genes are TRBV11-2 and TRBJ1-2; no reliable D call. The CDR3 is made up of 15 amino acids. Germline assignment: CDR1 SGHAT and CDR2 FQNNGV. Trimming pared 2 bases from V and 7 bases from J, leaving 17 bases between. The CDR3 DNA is TGTGCCAGCAGCTTATATCTTTCGAGGGCGGCTGGCTACACCTTC. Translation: CASSLYLSRAAGYTF.

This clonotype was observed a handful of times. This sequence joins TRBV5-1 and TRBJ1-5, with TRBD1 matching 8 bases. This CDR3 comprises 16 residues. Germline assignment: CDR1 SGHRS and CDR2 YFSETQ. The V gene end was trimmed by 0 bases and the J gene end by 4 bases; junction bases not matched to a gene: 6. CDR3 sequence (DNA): TGCGCCAGCAGCTTGGGTGCAGGGGGCGGTAATCAGCCCCAGCATTTT. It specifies CASSLGAGGGNQPQHF.

The CDR3 nucleotides read TGTGCCAGCAGTCTGAAAGGTGGGGCCAACGTCCTGACTTTC. It translates to CASSLKGGANVLTF. The chain combines TRBV6-1 with TRBJ2-6; no definite D call. The germline V gene encodes CDR1 MNHNS and CDR2 SASEGT. The V gene lost 5 bases and the J gene lost 3 bases, with 8 bases spanning the gap. This CDR3 is 14 amino acids long.

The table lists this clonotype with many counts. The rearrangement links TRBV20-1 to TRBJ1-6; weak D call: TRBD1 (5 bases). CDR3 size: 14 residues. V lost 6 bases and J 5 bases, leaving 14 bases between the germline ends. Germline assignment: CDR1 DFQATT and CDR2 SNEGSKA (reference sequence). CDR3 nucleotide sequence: TGCAGTGCCAGACCGGGACCTAATAATTCACCCCTCCACTTT. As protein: CSARPGPNNSPLHF.

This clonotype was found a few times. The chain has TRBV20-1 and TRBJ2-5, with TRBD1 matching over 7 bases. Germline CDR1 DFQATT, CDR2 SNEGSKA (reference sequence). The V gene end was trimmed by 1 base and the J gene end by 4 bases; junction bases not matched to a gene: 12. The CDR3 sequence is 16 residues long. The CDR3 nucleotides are TGCAGTGCTAGAGGCCAGGGACAGAACTTCCGAGAGACCCAGTACTTC. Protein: CSARGQGQNFRETQYF.

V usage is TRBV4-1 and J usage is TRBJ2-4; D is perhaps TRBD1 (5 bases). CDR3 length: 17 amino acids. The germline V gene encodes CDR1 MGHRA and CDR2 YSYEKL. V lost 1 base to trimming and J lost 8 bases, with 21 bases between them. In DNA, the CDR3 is TGCGCCAGCAGCCAAGGGGGCCAGGGAATGGAGTGGGACATTCAGTACTTC. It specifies CASSQGGQGMEWDIQYF.

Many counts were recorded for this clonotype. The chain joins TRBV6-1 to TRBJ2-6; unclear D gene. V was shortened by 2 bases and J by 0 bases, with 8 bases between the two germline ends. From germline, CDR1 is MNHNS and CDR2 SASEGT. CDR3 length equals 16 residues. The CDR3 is CASSERPGSGANVLTF. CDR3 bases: TGTGCCAGCAGTGAAAGGCCCGGCTCTGGGGCCAACGTCCTGACTTTC.

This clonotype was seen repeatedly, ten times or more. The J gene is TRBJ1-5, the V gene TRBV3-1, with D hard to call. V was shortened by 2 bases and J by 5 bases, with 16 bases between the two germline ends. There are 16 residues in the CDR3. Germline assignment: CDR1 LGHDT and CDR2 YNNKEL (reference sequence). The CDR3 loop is CASSQRRIGKYQPQHF. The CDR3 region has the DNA TGTGCCAGCAGCCAACGTCGGATAGGGAAATATCAGCCCCAGCATTTT.

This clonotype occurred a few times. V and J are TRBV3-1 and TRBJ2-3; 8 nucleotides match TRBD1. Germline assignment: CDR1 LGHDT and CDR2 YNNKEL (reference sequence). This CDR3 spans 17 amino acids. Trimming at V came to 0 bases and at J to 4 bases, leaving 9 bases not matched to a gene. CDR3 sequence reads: CASSQDRAGGEADTQYF. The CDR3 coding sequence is TGTGCCAGCAGCCAAGATCGGGCAGGGGGCGAAGCAGATACGCAGTATTTT.

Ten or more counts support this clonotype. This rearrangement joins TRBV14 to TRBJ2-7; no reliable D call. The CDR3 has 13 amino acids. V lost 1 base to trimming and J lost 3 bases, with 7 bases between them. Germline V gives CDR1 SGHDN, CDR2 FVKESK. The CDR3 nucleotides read TGTGCCAGCAGCCAAGTACTCCGCTACGAGCAGTACTTC. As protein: CASSQVLRYEQYF.

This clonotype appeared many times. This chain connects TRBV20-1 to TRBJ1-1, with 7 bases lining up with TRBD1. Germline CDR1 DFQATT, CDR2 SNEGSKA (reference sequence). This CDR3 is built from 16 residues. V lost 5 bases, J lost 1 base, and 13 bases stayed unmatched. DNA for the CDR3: TGCAGTGCTGATCTAATAGGGGGCGAACCGAACACTGAAGCTTTCTTT. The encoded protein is CSADLIGGEPNTEAFF.

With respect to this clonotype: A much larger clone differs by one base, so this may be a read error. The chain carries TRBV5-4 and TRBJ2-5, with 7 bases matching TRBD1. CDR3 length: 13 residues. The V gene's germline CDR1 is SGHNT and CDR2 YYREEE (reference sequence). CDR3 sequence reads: CASSLTGQETEYF. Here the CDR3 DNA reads TGTGCCAGCAGCTTGACAGGACAGGAGACCGAGTACTTC.

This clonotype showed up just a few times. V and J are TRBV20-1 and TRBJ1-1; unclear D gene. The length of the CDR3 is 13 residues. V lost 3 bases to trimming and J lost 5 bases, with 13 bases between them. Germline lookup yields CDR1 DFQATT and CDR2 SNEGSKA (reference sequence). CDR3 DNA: TGCAGTGCTAGGCGGGGTATTACGACTGAAGCTTTCTTT. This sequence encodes CSARRGITTEAFF.